Given below is one T cell receptor (beta chain) in context. Its antigen remains unknown. This sample is part of a study of cytomegalovirus exposure and HLA in healthy donors. General study findings and limits: Rare TCR sequences predominated, though certain public TCRs were found in many donors. Subsequent analysis found a tendency for first-cohort TCR clusters to co-occur within the approximately 130 validation repertoires.

Profiling relied on immunoSEQ multiplex PCR, and the TCRdb table lists in-frame clones only, not all of them. The table lists fewer than 200,000 clones, 70% to 90% of them singletons. Germline V gene data show CDR1 as GTSNPN and CDR2 as SVGIG (reference sequence). The CDR3 has 18 residues. J lost 4 bases, V lost 2 bases, and 16 bases had no gene match. The source is a young woman in good health and CMV-seronegative. The sample taken for sequencing was PBMCs. The gene calls are TRBV30 and TRBJ1-5; 8 nucleotides match TRBD1. CDR3 sequence reads: CAWSQPHPGTGANQPQHF. CDR3 bases: TGTGCCTGGAGTCAACCTCATCCCGGGACAGGAGCGAATCAGCCCCAGCATTTT.